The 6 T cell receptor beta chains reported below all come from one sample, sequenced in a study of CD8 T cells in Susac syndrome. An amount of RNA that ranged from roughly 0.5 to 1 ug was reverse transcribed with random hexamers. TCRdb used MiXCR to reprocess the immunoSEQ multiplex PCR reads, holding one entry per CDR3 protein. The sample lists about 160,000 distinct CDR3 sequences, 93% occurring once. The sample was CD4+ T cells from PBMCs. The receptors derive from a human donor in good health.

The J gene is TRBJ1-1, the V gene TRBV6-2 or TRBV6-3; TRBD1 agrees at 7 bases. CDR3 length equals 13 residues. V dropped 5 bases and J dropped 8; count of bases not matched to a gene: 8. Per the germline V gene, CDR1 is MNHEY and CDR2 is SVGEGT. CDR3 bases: TGTGCCAGCAGTCCATCCATAGGGGGCGAAGCTTTCTTT. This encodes CASSPSIGGEAFF.

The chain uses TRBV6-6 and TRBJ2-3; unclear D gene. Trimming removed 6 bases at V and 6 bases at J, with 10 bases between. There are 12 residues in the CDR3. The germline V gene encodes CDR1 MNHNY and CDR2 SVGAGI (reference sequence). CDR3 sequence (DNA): TGTGCCAGCAGCCCTGGGCGGGATACGCAGTATTTT. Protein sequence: CASSPGRDTQYF.

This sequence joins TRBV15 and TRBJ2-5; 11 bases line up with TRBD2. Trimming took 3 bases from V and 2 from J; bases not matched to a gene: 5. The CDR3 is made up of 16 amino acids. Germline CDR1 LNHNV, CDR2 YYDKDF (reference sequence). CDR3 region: CATSRGTSGGQETQYF. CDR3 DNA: TGTGCCACCAGCAGGGGAACTAGCGGGGGACAAGAGACCCAGTACTTC.

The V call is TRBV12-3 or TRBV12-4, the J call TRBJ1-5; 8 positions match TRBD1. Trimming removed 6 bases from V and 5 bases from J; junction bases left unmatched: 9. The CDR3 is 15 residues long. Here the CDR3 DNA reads TGTGCCAGCAGGTTCGGACAGGGAGGGGATCAGCCCCAGCATTTT. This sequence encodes CASRFGQGGDQPQHF.

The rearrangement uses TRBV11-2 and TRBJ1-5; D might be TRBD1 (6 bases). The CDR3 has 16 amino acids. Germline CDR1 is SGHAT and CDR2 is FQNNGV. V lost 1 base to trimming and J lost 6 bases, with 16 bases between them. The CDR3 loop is CASSLGRGMLGQPQHF. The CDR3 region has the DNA TGTGCCAGCAGCTTAGGCAGGGGAATGTTGGGTCAGCCCCAGCATTTT.

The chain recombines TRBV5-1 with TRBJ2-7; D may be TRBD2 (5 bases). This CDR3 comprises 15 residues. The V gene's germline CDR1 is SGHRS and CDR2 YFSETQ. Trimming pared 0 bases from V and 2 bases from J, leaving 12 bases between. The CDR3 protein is CASSLGRGTAYEQYF. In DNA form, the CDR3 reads TGCGCCAGCAGCTTGGGTCGGGGAACAGCCTACGAGCAGTACTTC.